This T cell receptor beta chain was found in a study of T cell repertoires in cytomegalovirus infection. TCRdb independently ran MiXCR on the reads; one entry per CDR3 protein. The sample includes just over 300,000 distinct CDR3 sequences, roughly 15% of them seen just once. The CDR3 length is 15 residues. Germline CDR1 reads ENHRY; CDR2 reads SYGVKD. V shed 4 bases and J 4 bases; nucleotides not matched to a gene: 8. The source material was PBMCs. This chain joins TRBV10-3 and TRBJ2-3; 7 nucleotides match TRBD1. This clonotype was obtained from a human donor in good health (CMV status not recorded). Some clones in this sample may be carry-over from other donors' samples. The CDR3 loop is CAISGRQGRADTQYF. The CDR3 region has the DNA TGTGCCATCAGTGGGCGACAGGGAAGGGCAGATACGCAGTATTTT.